Listed here are 32 T cell receptor beta chains from one sample, sequenced in a study of T cell repertoires in cytomegalovirus infection. TCRdb re-analysed the reads in MiXCR, keeping a single row per CDR3 protein. This table holds 290,000 or so distinct CDR3 sequences, about a tenth found once. Specimen: PBMCs. The receptors were sampled from a human donor in good health (CMV status not recorded). Some clones in this sample may be carry-over from other donors' samples.

The table lists this clonotype with a few counts. V usage is TRBV20-1 and J usage is TRBJ2-3, with D possibly being TRBD2 (5 bases). Trimming took off 3 bases at V and 2 bases at J, with 18 bases between the two ends. The CDR3 is made up of 16 amino acids. Germline CDR1 reads DFQATT; CDR2 reads SNEGSKA (reference sequence). This CDR3 is CSASGKGSLSTDTQYF. CDR3 DNA: TGCAGTGCTAGCGGGAAAGGCTCATTATCCACAGATACGCAGTATTTT.

This clonotype showed up many times. In nucleotides, the CDR3 is TGTGCCAGCAGCTTACGGGGAGATAACTATGGCTACACCTTC. This sequence encodes CASSLRGDNYGYTF. The rearrangement joins TRBV7-9 to TRBJ1-2; D is unclear. Germline V lookup: CDR1 SEHNR, CDR2 FQNEAQ (reference sequence). The CDR3 has 14 amino acids. Deletions cut 2 bases from V and 1 base from J, with 8 bases between.

Ten or more counts support this clonotype. The chain couples TRBV27 to TRBJ2-3; 11 bases map to TRBD2. The CDR3 spans 19 residues. The germline V gene has CDR1 MNHEY and CDR2 SMNVEV (reference sequence). V trimming: 5 bases; J trimming: 2 bases; junction bases outside the gene matches: 15. DNA for the CDR3: TGTGCCAGCAGTCCTCGAAGTGTCAGGACTAGCGGGTCCACAGATACGCAGTATTTT. Translation: CASSPRSVRTSGSTDTQYF.

The CDR3 loop is CASSPPSGGAISYEQYV. In DNA form, the CDR3 reads TGTGCCAGCAGCCCACCCAGCGGGGGGGCAATCTCCTACGAGCAGTACGTC. V gene TRBV28 combines with J gene TRBJ2-7; TRBD2 matches 10 bases. After removal of 6 bases from V and 0 bases from J, the junction contained 11 bases not matched to a gene. Germline V gene sequence: CDR1 MDHEN, CDR2 SYDVKM. This CDR3 is 17 amino acids long.

The chain combines TRBV5-1 with TRBJ1-2, with TRBD1 identical over 7 bases. Trimming cost V 4 bases and J 5 bases; bases outside gene matches: 5. This CDR3 comprises 13 residues. Germline V lookup: CDR1 SGHRS, CDR2 YFSETQ. The CDR3: CASSVGQSYGYTF. In DNA, the CDR3 is TGCGCCAGCAGCGTGGGACAGTCGTATGGCTACACCTTC. The full variable domain, rest sourced from reference TRBV5-1 and TRBJ1-2, is KAGVTQTPRYLIKTRGQQVTLSCSPISGHRSVSWYQQTPGQGLQFLFEYFSETQRNKGNFPGRFSGRQFSNSRSEMNVSTLELGDSALYLCASSVGQSYGYTFGSGTRLTVV.

There are a few counts of this clonotype. The CDR3, as DNA: TGTGCCAGCTTCCTAGGTCCGGGCTATTACAATGAGCAGTTCTTC. This sequence encodes CASFLGPGYYNEQFF. The chain links TRBV2 to TRBJ2-1; D is ambiguous. Trimming took off 8 bases at V and 4 bases at J, with 18 bases between the two ends. The CDR3 loop spans 15 amino acids. Germline lookup yields CDR1 SNHLY and CDR2 FYNNEI.

About this clonotype: Relative to the germline gene, one junction end is altered; a read error may explain this. V and J are TRBV6-2 or TRBV6-3 and TRBJ1-2; TRBD1 matches at 10 bases. The CDR3 loop spans 18 amino acids. Germline values: CDR1 MNHEY, CDR2 SVGEGT. This CDR3 is CACSYESNRGTGDYGYTF. In DNA, the CDR3 is TGTGCCTGCAGTTACGAGTCGAATCGAGGGACAGGGGACTATGGCTACACCTTC.

V usage is TRBV29-1 and J usage is TRBJ2-5; the match to TRBD1 covers 9 bases. Per germline, CDR1 SQVTM and CDR2 ANQGSEA. V was pared by 8 bases and J by 4 bases, with 8 bases of the junction left unmatched. The CDR3 length is 13 residues. CDR3 in amino acids: CSMGQGIVETQYF. The CDR3 coding sequence is TGCAGCATGGGACAGGGTATTGTAGAGACCCAGTACTTC. The full variable domain, completed using reference TRBV29-1 and TRBJ2-5, is SAVISQKPSRDICQRGTSLTIQCQVDSQVTMMFWYRQQPGQSLTLIATANQGSEATYESGFVIDKFPISRPNLTFSTLTVSNMSPEDSSIYLCSMGQGIVETQYFGPGTRLLVL.

V is TRBV20-1 and J is TRBJ1-5; perhaps TRBD1 as D (5 bases). With 5 bases removed from V and 9 bases from J, the gap between germline ends came to 20 bases. Germline-derived CDR1 and CDR2 are DFQATT and SNEGSKA (reference sequence). The CDR3 extends over 14 amino acids. The CDR3 nucleotides are TGCAGTGCTGTGGACGGCAGTTCGAGGGGGCCCCAGCATTTT. It encodes CSAVDGSSRGPQHF.

V and J are TRBV27 and TRBJ2-7; the D call may be TRBD1 or TRBD2 (5 bases each). CDR3 length: 15 residues. Per germline, CDR1 MNHEY and CDR2 SMNVEV (reference sequence). The V gene lost 0 bases and the J gene lost 7 bases, with 16 bases spanning the gap. CDR3 DNA sequence: TGTGCCAGCAGTTTATCGAGCTTTGAGGGGTGGGAGCAGTACTTC. It specifies CASSLSSFEGWEQYF.

The sample holds a few counts of this clonotype. The V and J genes are TRBV20-1 and TRBJ1-1, with D perhaps TRBD1 (5 bases). In germline, CDR1 is DFQATT, CDR2 SNEGSKA (reference sequence). The CDR3 extends over 15 amino acids. Trimming took off 2 bases at V and 1 base at J, with 14 bases between the two ends. The CDR3 loop reads CSARKAQGPNTEAFF. CDR3 DNA sequence: TGCAGTGCTAGAAAGGCTCAGGGCCCGAACACTGAAGCTTTCTTT.

V and J are TRBV27 and TRBJ2-2; D perhaps matches TRBD2 (6 bases). Germline-derived CDR1 and CDR2 are MNHEY and SMNVEV (reference sequence). This CDR3 has 16 residues. V lost 4 bases, J lost 5 bases, and 17 bases lay in between. CDR3 nucleotide sequence: TGTGCCAGCAGTTCCCCCGGCGGGGTATGGACCGGGGAGCTGTTTTTT. It translates to CASSSPGGVWTGELFF.

This clonotype was detected many times. This sequence joins TRBV10-3 and TRBJ1-2, with a tentative D call TRBD1 (6 bases). V was trimmed by 4 bases and J by 6 bases, leaving 12 bases between them. From germline, CDR1 is ENHRY and CDR2 SYGVKD. This CDR3 has 13 residues. CDR3 amino acids: CAISAQGSDGYTF. CDR3 DNA sequence: TGTGCCATCAGTGCACAGGGAAGCGATGGCTACACCTTC.

The table lists this clonotype with many counts. This chain links TRBV12-3 or TRBV12-4 with TRBJ1-1; no firm D call. The CDR3 extends over 15 amino acids. Between the trimmed V and J ends, which lost 6 bases and 1 base, there was a span of 15 bases. The CDR3 DNA follows: TGTGCCAGCAGGCCCGCGGACTCCCGGAACACTGAAGCTTTCTTT. Its protein is CASRPADSRNTEAFF.

This clonotype was observed at least ten times. The V gene is TRBV6-2 or TRBV6-3, the J gene TRBJ1-5; D perhaps matches TRBD1 (5 bases). CDR3 length equals 14 residues. Looked up from germline, CDR1 is MNHEY and CDR2 is SVGEGT. Trimming pared 6 bases from V and 3 bases from J, leaving 12 bases between. The DNA for the CDR3 is TGTGCCAGCAGCCTCGGACACTTCAATCAGCCCCAGCATTTT. Translating it yields CASSLGHFNQPQHF.

Only a few counts were recorded for this clonotype. This sequence joins TRBV29-1 and TRBJ1-1; perhaps TRBD1 as D (6 bases). Between the trimmed V and J ends, which lost 4 bases and 0 bases, there was a span of 9 bases. CDR3 size: 13 residues. Germline-derived CDR1 and CDR2 are SQVTM and ANQGSEA. The CDR3 nucleotides are TGCAGCGTTGGGGGGCGGATGAACACTGAAGCTTTCTTT. Translated, it gives CSVGGRMNTEAFF.

The table lists this clonotype with many counts. The chain employs TRBV7-9 and TRBJ2-5; D might be TRBD1 or TRBD2, each matching 5 bases. The germline V gene encodes CDR1 SEHNR and CDR2 FQNEAQ (reference sequence). The V end was cut by 5 bases, the J end by 1 base, with 14 bases between. The CDR3 covers 15 residues. The CDR3 nucleotides are TGTGCCAGCAGCCTAAGGGGACGGATCCAAGAGACCCAGTACTTC. Protein: CASSLRGRIQETQYF.

This sequence joins TRBV5-5 and TRBJ2-1; TRBD2 aligns across 9 bases. This CDR3 has 14 residues. The ends lost 2 bases at V and 6 bases at J; junction bases unmatched: 3. Germline CDR1 reads SGHKS; CDR2 reads YYEKEE (reference sequence). CDR3 in DNA: TGTGCCAGCAGCTTTTTGCGGGGGGGCAATGAGCAGTTCTTC. It is translated as CASSFLRGGNEQFF.

This clonotype was counted many times. The CDR3 region has the DNA TGTGCCAGCAGTCTGGGACAGGGTACATACCAGCCCCAGCATTTT. Translation gives CASSLGQGTYQPQHF. The rearrangement joins TRBV12-3 or TRBV12-4 to TRBJ1-5; 9 bases match TRBD1. This CDR3 has 15 residues. J lost 7 bases, V lost 5 bases, and 9 bases had no gene match.

At least ten counts were recorded for this clonotype. This chain connects TRBV7-8 to TRBJ2-5; no definite D call. The V gene's germline CDR1 is SGHVS and CDR2 FQNEAQ. This CDR3 region has 13 residues. V was shortened by 5 bases and J by 1 base, with 8 bases between the two germline ends. Here the CDR3 reads CASSIGPQETQYF. CDR3 bases: TGTGCCAGCAGCATCGGTCCCCAAGAGACCCAGTACTTC.

This clonotype was observed many times. The chain uses TRBV12-3 or TRBV12-4 and TRBJ2-5; the match to TRBD2 covers 8 bases. This CDR3 has 16 amino acids. The V and J ends lost 2 bases and 1 base, in that order; junction bases with no gene match: 6. This CDR3 reads CASSLPGRAPQETQYF. CDR3 bases: TGTGCCAGCAGTTTACCCGGGAGGGCTCCCCAAGAGACCCAGTACTTC.

Worth noting for this clonotype: The junction departs from germline at one end; a sequencing error may be responsible. This rearrangement joins TRBV6-6 to TRBJ2-2; D is possibly TRBD2 (5 bases). This CDR3 region has 17 residues. Germline V lookup: CDR1 MNHNY, CDR2 SVGAGI (reference sequence). This chain's CDR3 is CDSSYLKDFDYPGELFF. DNA of the CDR3: TGTGACAGCAGTTACTTGAAAGATTTTGACTATCCCGGGGAGCTGTTTTTT.

The rearrangement uses TRBV20-1 and TRBJ2-1; TRBD2 matches at 9 bases. CDR3 length equals 17 residues. V shed 3 bases, J shed 0 bases, and the junction held 9 bases outside the gene matches. In germline, CDR1 is DFQATT, CDR2 SNEGSKA (reference sequence). The CDR3 sequence: CSARKRGALISYNEQFF. The CDR3 coding sequence is TGCAGTGCTAGGAAGCGGGGGGCCCTTATCTCCTACAATGAGCAGTTCTTC.

The genes are TRBV5-4 and TRBJ2-7; either TRBD1 or TRBD2 may fit D (5 bases each). Germline-derived CDR1 and CDR2 are SGHNT and YYREEE (reference sequence). Trimming shortened V by 2 bases and J by 0 bases, and 9 bases separated the two germline ends. CDR3 size: 14 residues. DNA of the CDR3: TGTGCCAGCAGCTTTTACGGGGCCTCCTACGAGCAGTACGTC. Protein: CASSFYGASYEQYV.

Ten or more counts support this clonotype. The DNA for the CDR3 is TGTGCCAGCTCACCCACGCTCGCGCGAGACGAGCAGTACTTC. Translation: CASSPTLARDEQYF. V is TRBV18 and J is TRBJ2-7; D remains ambiguous. The V end lost 3 bases, the J end lost 5 bases, and 14 bases lay between the germline ends. The CDR3 has 14 residues. Per the germline V gene, CDR1 is KGHSH and CDR2 is LQKENI.

This clonotype occurred a few times. This chain links TRBV29-1 with TRBJ2-3; D possibly corresponds to TRBD1 (6 bases). The germline V gene encodes CDR1 SQVTM and CDR2 ANQGSEA. The V end was cut by 7 bases, the J end by 2 bases, with 19 bases between. The CDR3 is 15 amino acids. CDR3 amino acids: CSALAGRGYTDTQYF. The DNA for the CDR3 is TGCAGCGCTCTCGCGGGCAGGGGCTACACAGATACGCAGTATTTT.

Comments on this clonotype: A clone one base away is much larger, so this may be a read error. The chain recombines TRBV7-9 with TRBJ2-7; no clear D. The CDR3 is 12 amino acids. V was clipped by 5 bases and J by 0 bases, with 5 bases between them. Germline loops: CDR1 SEHNR, CDR2 FQNEAQ (reference sequence). Here the CDR3 DNA reads TGTGCCAGCAGCCAAAACTCCTACGAGCAGTACTTC. It is translated as CASSQNSYEQYF.

There are many counts of this clonotype. V is TRBV6-6 and J is TRBJ1-2, with a weak D call TRBD1 (6 bases). This CDR3 region has 18 residues. Germline loops: CDR1 MNHNY, CDR2 SVGAGI (reference sequence). V was trimmed by 0 bases and J by 0 bases, leaving 17 bases between them. CDR3 nucleotide sequence: TGTGCCAGCAGTTACTCGACGGACAGTATGGCAACTAACTATGGCTACACCTTC. Protein: CASSYSTDSMATNYGYTF.

This clonotype was seen repeatedly, ten times or more. Written as DNA, the CDR3 is TGTGCCAGCACCTCCGGGACAGGGGGCTACGAGCAGTACTTC. As protein: CASTSGTGGYEQYF. The gene calls are TRBV6-5 and TRBJ2-7, with TRBD1 matching over 11 bases. The V gene's germline CDR1 is MNHEY and CDR2 SVGAGI. The CDR3 length is 14 residues. V was clipped by 7 bases and J by 3 bases; unmatched bases: 5.

This clonotype was recorded at least ten times. The chain recombines TRBV6-1 with TRBJ2-5, with D unresolved. V shed 6 bases and J shed 4 bases, with 12 bases lying between them. CDR3 length equals 13 residues. The germline V gene encodes CDR1 MNHNS and CDR2 SASEGT. DNA of the CDR3: TGTGCCAGCAGCCCGATCGTGGGAGAGACCCAGTACTTC. Residues: CASSPIVGETQYF.

This clonotype was observed many times. The V call is TRBV10-3, the J call TRBJ1-3; D is perhaps TRBD1 (6 bases). There are 16 residues in the CDR3. V shed 6 bases and J shed 0 bases, with 15 bases lying between them. Germline V gene lookup returns CDR1 ENHRY and CDR2 SYGVKD. The CDR3: CAISLTQGNSGNTIYF. The CDR3, as DNA: TGTGCCATCAGCCTTACACAGGGAAACTCTGGAAACACCATATATTTT.

The gene calls are TRBV6-2 or TRBV6-3 and TRBJ1-2, with 7 bases identical to TRBD1. The CDR3 is made up of 16 amino acids. Germline V gene sequence: CDR1 MNHEY, CDR2 SVGEGT. V lost 5 bases to trimming and J lost 1 base; unmatched junction nucleotides: 10. CDR3 residues: CASSRDSQRLNYGYTF. DNA of the CDR3: TGTGCCAGCAGTCGGGACAGCCAAAGACTTAACTATGGCTACACCTTC.